This TCR beta chain was identified in a study of molecular identifiers for immune sequencing clone quantification (dated by TCRdb to the late 2010s). About the study as a whole: For a replicate experiment, RNA from around 20,000 or 100,000 naive CD8 T cells was divided into five aliquots, of which four were sequenced. This methods study used CD8 T cells to benchmark TCR RNA copy counting and molecular-identifier clustering-based TCR repertoire sequencing (MIDCIRS). The paper's findings and limits, for the study overall: Spiked-in Jurkat TCR RNA equal to a single cell's worth was reported to be detectable even within one million naive CD8 T cells. The naive libraries included spiked-in Jurkat TCR RNA (fewer than eleven copies' worth), and this RNA is not part of the donor repertoire. In CMV-specific effector cells, over 99% of molecules were held by clones above 20 RNA copies, whereas under 1% of molecules were held by such clones in naive cells. Without barcode sub-clustering, chimeric consensus sequences inflated TCR diversity; chimeras reached as high as 47%. Modeling estimated 3 to 3.5 recovered TCR RNA copies per cell, compared with around 9.7 by digital PCR, which implies roughly 27% capture efficiency. Highly expanded clone sizes could be underestimated if identical TCR molecules share a barcode.

For CDR1 and CDR2, the germline V gene lists SGDLS and YYNGEE. V and J are truncated by 0 bases and 9 bases respectively, leaving an intervening sequence of 19 bases. The CDR3 has 16 amino acids, counting the end cysteine and phenylalanine. This entry keeps only the CDR3 DNA: 48 bases, framed from base 1. The receptor library was made with PCR. The listed sequencing device is NextSeq 500. Bulk TCR libraries were generated as previously described, with the TCR primers listed in Table S5 used. Purification of total RNA was performed with the Qiagen AllPrep DNA/RNA kit. Reads from multiple sequencing runs of the same library were pooled before analysis. The paper's data handling went like this. Reads were retained only if an exact TCR constant sequence was present, and the retained reads were trimmed to 150 nt and grouped according to their 12-nt molecular barcodes. Reads inside each barcode group were sub-clustered using a 15% Levenshtein threshold, and a quality-weighted consensus sequence was constructed for each RNA molecule. Non-functional sequences were filtered out, along with any lower-count sequence sitting one edit away from another sequence. Based on a fit of two negative binomial distributions, barcode sub-clusters having less than 20% of the maximum read count were discarded. TCRdb handled the public reads itself, with Q25 trimming in fastp and clone calling in MiXCR, and kept productive beta chains. Records with the same CDR3 protein are collapsed into one entry carrying the most frequent genes and DNA. For this entry, the V and J calls and clone size follow TCRdb and not the study's own pipeline. The sample table contains about 40,000 distinct CDR3 sequences; only one count was recorded for roughly 24% of them. The ten largest clones represent just under 1% of the sample.

This clonotype came up many times. The antigen this receptor binds is unknown. No much larger clone is present one base from it, and per-base qualities are unavailable. Libraries of naive CD8 T cells were generated from about 21,000 to 970,000 sorted cells, with 10%, 30% or 50% of the purified RNA used. Naive CD8 T cells were FACS-sorted as CD8+CD4-CCR7+CD45RA+ on a BD FACSAria II into RLT Plus buffer. To test detection sensitivity, Jurkat RNA equivalent to more than 8 TCR copies was spiked into samples of roughly 20,000-1,000,000 naive CD8 T cells. Enrichment of CD8 T cells was done with RosetteSep CD8+ T Cell Enrichment Cocktail plus Ficoll-Paque, and ACK red cell lysis came afterward.

This chain is built from TRBV9 and TRBJ2-1, with the D segment identity uncertain. The source is a human donor in good health. Some libraries in this study had Jurkat cell RNA spiked in. The sequenced sample consisted of naive CD8+ T cells from blood, with Jurkat cell RNA spiked in. What this sample's cell subset or site label stands for: FACS-sorted CD8+CD4-CCR7+CD45RA+ naive T cells. In nucleotide form, the sequence is TGTGCCAGCAGCGTAGCTACGGAGACCTTCATTGGTGAGCAGTTCTTC. It translates to CASSVATETFIGEQFF.